These T cell receptor beta chains were read from a single sample in a study of beta chain features in type 1 diabetes. The method was immunoSEQ multiplex PCR; TCRdb's version includes in-frame clones alone and lacks a portion of them. The sample lists fewer than 550,000 clones, approximately 10% occurring once. The sequenced sample was naive CD4+ T cells from blood. These receptor sequences come from a woman under 30 in good health. Both conserved end residues are part of each CDR3. Each record gives: D gene, V gene, clone size, J gene, CDR3 protein, CDR3 DNA. D genes are given only for firm matches. Expanded clones get a size class; other rows say once, few or many, or leave the size out.

>NA|TRBV5-1|NA|TRBJ2-3
CASSLSLWGTDTQYF
TGCGCCAGCAGCTTGTCCCTCTGGGGCACAGATACGCAGTATTTT
>NA|TRBV2|few|TRBJ1-1
CASAGPITEAFF
TGTGCCAGCGCGGGCCCCATCACTGAAGCTTTCTTT
>NA|TRBV2|NA|TRBJ2-5
CASSETRLQETQYF
TGTGCCAGCAGTGAAACACGGCTTCAAGAGACCCAGTACTTC
>TRBD2|TRBV30|few|TRBJ2-1
CAWSATSGRATEQFF
TGTGCCTGGAGTGCCACTAGCGGGAGGGCCACTGAGCAGTTCTTC
>TRBD2|TRBV30|few|TRBJ2-7
CAWGGLLTAYEQYF
TGTGCCTGGGGGGGACTACTTACCGCCTACGAGCAGTACTTC
>NA|TRBV18|NA|TRBJ1-2
CASSGDGLNYGYTF
TGTGCCAGCTCAGGGGACGGACTTAACTATGGCTACACCTTC
>NA|TRBV11-3|few|TRBJ2-1
CASSLRNEQFF
TGTGCCAGCAGCCTAAGAAATGAGCAGTTCTTC
>TRBD1|TRBV18|NA|TRBJ2-5
CASSPVTGSTETQYF
TGTGCCAGCTCACCAGTGACAGGGAGTACGGAGACCCAGTACTTC
>NA|TRBV4-2|few|TRBJ1-2
CASSPQPGRRFYGYTF
TGTGCCAGCAGCCCACAGCCGGGACGCCGATTCTATGGCTACACCTTC
>NA|TRBV30|NA|TRBJ1-2
CAFQQAHYGYTF
TGTGCCTTTCAACAGGCACACTATGGCTACACCTTC
>NA|TRBV30|NA|TRBJ1-5
CAWSGTAIDQPQHF
TGTGCCTGGAGTGGTACGGCGATAGATCAGCCCCAGCATTTT
>NA|TRBV30|NA|TRBJ2-2
CAWSVPGRVTGELFF
TGTGCCTGGAGTGTACCCGGCAGGGTAACCGGGGAGCTGTTTTTT
>NA|TRBV15|few|TRBJ2-2
CATSRDFMATANTGELFF
TGTGCCACCAGCAGAGATTTTATGGCCACAGCCAACACCGGGGAGCTGTTTTTT
>NA|TRBV5-1|few|TRBJ2-1
CASSLGLRVGNEQFF
TGCGCCAGCAGCTTGGGGCTCAGGGTTGGCAATGAGCAGTTCTTC
>NA|TRBV7-2|NA|TRBJ2-7
CASSSTRSRSYEQYF
TGTGCCAGCAGCTCCACTCGCTCCCGATCCTACGAGCAGTACTTC
>NA|TRBV28|NA|TRBJ1-2
CASSLAARLHGYTF
TGTGCCAGCAGTTTAGCCGCGAGATTGCATGGCTACACCTTC
>NA|TRBV6-1|NA|TRBJ2-7
CASSEVDSSYEQYF
TGTGCCAGCAGTGAGGTTGACAGCTCCTACGAGCAGTACTTC
>TRBD2|TRBV18|few|TRBJ2-5
CASSPVQGTASGGVQETQYF
TGTGCCAGCTCACCGGTACAGGGTACGGCTAGCGGGGGCGTCCAAGAGACCCAGTACTTC
>NA|TRBV7-2|few|TRBJ2-5
CASSRTQETQYF
TGTGCCAGCAGCCGGACCCAAGAGACCCAGTACTTC
>NA|TRBV4-3|few|TRBJ1-6
CASSQDVGGGYSPLHF
TGCGCCAGCAGCCAAGATGTGGGAGGGGGTTATTCACCCCTCCACTTT